These 31 T cell receptor beta chains were all obtained from the same sample, sequenced in a study of T-cell memory formation after mild COVID-19. TCRdb reanalysed the 5' RACE reads using MiXCR and keeps one entry per CDR3 protein. The table includes roughly 250,000 distinct CDR3 sequences, approximately 16% detected once. Sequences were obtained from PBMCs or a T cell subset sorted from them (not recorded which). These receptors were taken from a man aged 18 to 30 who had mild COVID-19 (a few samples of this study predate the infection). Cell type and time point are not known.

This rearrangement joins TRBV30 to TRBJ2-7; a weak D match, TRBD2 (5 bases). From germline, CDR1 is GTSNPN and CDR2 SVGIG (reference sequence). The CDR3 runs to 11 residues. V was shortened by 5 bases and J by 5 bases, with 10 bases between the two germline ends. The CDR3 loop is CAWGLAHEQYF. CDR3 bases: TGTGCCTGGGGGCTAGCCCACGAGCAGTACTTC.

This clonotype showed up just a few times. The CDR3 nucleotides are TGCAGCGTGCGACGGGGGGCCTGGGAGACCCAGTACTTC. This gives the protein CSVRRGAWETQYF. The chain couples TRBV29-1 to TRBJ2-5; D may be TRBD2 (7 bases). Trimming stripped 6 bases from V and 5 bases from J, with 16 bases between. The germline CDR1 and CDR2 sequences are SQVTM and ANQGSEA. This CDR3 has 13 amino acids.

The chain combines TRBV7-3 with TRBJ2-3; maybe TRBD1 (6 bases). CDR1 SGHTA and CDR2 FQGTGA come from the germline V gene. The V end lost 6 bases, the J end lost 4 bases, and 8 bases lay between the germline ends. There are 12 residues in the CDR3. CDR3 sequence: CASSQGSDTQYF. The CDR3 coding sequence is TGTGCCAGCAGTCAGGGGTCAGATACGCAGTATTTT.

CDR3 sequence: CASSRTITAGNTDTQYF. For the CDR3, the DNA is TGCGCCAGCAGCCGGACGATAACGGCGGGGAATACAGATACGCAGTATTTT. The chain carries TRBV4-3 and TRBJ2-3; D might be TRBD2 (6 bases). Germline V gives CDR1 LGHNA, CDR2 YSLEER. This CDR3 has 17 amino acids. Trimming pared 4 bases from V and 3 bases from J, leaving 20 bases between.

This clonotype has only a few counts. The chain has TRBV20-1 and TRBJ2-1; D is possibly TRBD1 (5 bases). CDR3 length: 12 amino acids. The germline V gene has CDR1 DFQATT and CDR2 SNEGSKA (reference sequence). Deletions cut 2 bases from V and 6 bases from J, with 8 bases between. In DNA, the CDR3 is TGCAGTGCTAGAAACAGGTTCAATGAGCAGTTCTTC. This codes for CSARNRFNEQFF.

V is TRBV2 and J is TRBJ2-3; perhaps TRBD1 as D (6 bases). This CDR3 spans 16 amino acids. Germline V gene sequence: CDR1 SNHLY, CDR2 FYNNEI. V was cut by 6 bases and J by 2 bases, with 18 bases left in between. The CDR3 DNA reads TGTGCCAGCAGCCCTCAGGGGACCGCGAACACAGATACGCAGTATTTT. Protein: CASSPQGTANTDTQYF.

This clonotype has only a few counts. This chain joins TRBV11-3 and TRBJ2-2; 7 positions agree with TRBD1. The CDR3 runs to 16 residues. CDR1 and CDR2 from the germline V gene are SGHNT and YENEEA. The V and J ends lost 1 base and 2 bases, in that order; junction bases with no gene match: 4. The CDR3 spells CASSLGGTANTGELFF. CDR3 DNA: TGTGCCAGCAGCTTAGGGGGGACAGCCAACACCGGGGAGCTGTTTTTT.

J is TRBJ2-5 and V is TRBV5-8; D tentatively fits TRBD1 or TRBD2 (5 bases each). V lost 4 bases and J lost 1, with 11 bases in between. Germline CDR1 is SGHTS and CDR2 is YDEGEE. The CDR3 spans 14 residues. The CDR3: CASSLGTFQETQYF. The CDR3 region has the DNA TGTGCCAGCAGCCTCGGGACGTTCCAAGAGACCCAGTACTTC. Using reference TRBV5-8 and TRBJ2-5 for the parts outside the CDR3, the full variable domain is EAGVTQSPTHLIKTRGQQATLRCSPISGHTSVYWYQQALGLGLQFLLWYDEGEERNRGNFPPRFSGRQFPNYSSELNVNALELEDSALYLCASSLGTFQETQYFGPGTRLLVL.

In its sample, this clonotype was seen a few times. The V and J genes are TRBV3-2 and TRBJ1-1; the D call TRBD1 from the table was never checked on the DNA. TRBV3-2 is deemed a pseudogene. The length of the CDR3 is 12 residues. This chain's CDR3 is CASSHLPSEAFF. The CDR3, as DNA: TGTGCCAGCAGCCATCTCCCCTCTGAAGCTTTCTTT.

This clonotype appeared a few times. The chain has TRBV5-1 and TRBJ1-3, with 7 bases aligning to TRBD1. V was pared by 5 bases and J by 2 bases, with 7 bases of the junction left unmatched. In germline, CDR1 is SGHRS, CDR2 YFSETQ. The CDR3 has 15 amino acids. CDR3 amino acids: CASRLSGGTGNTIYF. The CDR3 nucleotides are TGCGCCAGCAGACTATCAGGGGGAACTGGAAACACCATATATTTT.

V is TRBV3-1 and J is TRBJ2-2; a weak D match, TRBD1 (5 bases). The germline V gene has CDR1 LGHDT and CDR2 YNNKEL (reference sequence). The CDR3 sequence is 12 residues long. V shed 5 bases and J shed 8 bases, with 9 bases lying between them. The CDR3 is CASSIDRGELFF. CDR3 coding DNA: TGTGCCAGCAGCATAGACAGAGGGGAGCTGTTTTTT.

V gene TRBV7-2 combines with J gene TRBJ1-1; possibly TRBD1 for D (5 bases). The CDR3 extends over 15 amino acids. V lost 1 base, J lost 10 bases, and 19 bases lay in between. Germline V gene sequence: CDR1 SGHTA, CDR2 FQGNSA. The CDR3 nucleotides are TGTGCCAGCAGCTTAGAATTGGGGCCGACCAGACGAGCTTTCTTT. Amino acids: CASSLELGPTRRAFF.

The V gene is TRBV6-1, the J gene TRBJ2-1; D unresolved. The germline gives CDR1 MNHNS, CDR2 SASEGT. V was pared by 1 base and J by 0 bases, with 4 bases between. This CDR3 region has 14 residues. CDR3 nucleotides: TGTGCCAGCAGTGAAGTCGGCTCCTACAATGAGCAGTTCTTC. As protein: CASSEVGSYNEQFF.

In its sample, this clonotype was seen a few times. V and J are TRBV29-1 and TRBJ2-7; D may correspond to TRBD1 or TRBD2 (5 bases each). Germline V gene lookup returns CDR1 SQVTM and CDR2 ANQGSEA. The CDR3 runs 14 residues. V dropped 7 bases and J dropped 0 bases, with 16 bases sitting between them. CDR3 loop: CSARRDPTSYEQYF. The CDR3 region has the DNA TGCAGCGCCCGCCGGGACCCCACCTCCTACGAGCAGTACTTC.

This chain connects TRBV12-3 or TRBV12-4 to TRBJ2-1, with D perhaps TRBD1 (6 bases). CDR3 length equals 15 residues. The V and J ends lost 0 bases and 5 bases respectively, with 11 bases between them. The CDR3 protein is CASSLAGAEDNEQFF. CDR3 in DNA: TGTGCCAGCAGTTTAGCGGGGGCCGAAGACAATGAGCAGTTCTTC.

The chain has TRBV7-9 and TRBJ2-5; TRBD2 matches 12 bases. Looked up from germline, CDR1 is SEHNR and CDR2 is FQNEAQ (reference sequence). The CDR3 has 16 amino acids. Unmatched junction bases numbered 4, after V lost 1 base and J lost 4 bases. The CDR3 loop is CASSLGLTSGGETQYF. DNA for the CDR3: TGTGCCAGCAGCTTAGGACTGACTAGCGGGGGAGAGACCCAGTACTTC.

This clonotype was found many times. CDR3 in amino acids: CASRSSRWSRGGNTEAFF. The CDR3 DNA sequence: TGTGCCAGCAGATCTTCACGCTGGAGCAGGGGAGGGAACACTGAAGCTTTCTTT. This chain connects TRBV27 to TRBJ1-1, with D possibly matching TRBD1 (6 bases). The germline V and J ends were trimmed by 6 bases and 1 base, with 24 bases remaining between them. The CDR3 totals 18 residues. Germline CDR1 is MNHEY and CDR2 is SMNVEV (reference sequence).

V usage is TRBV7-9 and J usage is TRBJ1-5; D not resolved. The germline V gene has CDR1 SEHNR and CDR2 FQNEAQ (reference sequence). V was trimmed by 2 bases and J by 3 bases, leaving 8 bases between them. The CDR3 has 14 amino acids. DNA for the CDR3: TGTGCCAGCAGCTTATTAGGTTACAATCAGCCCCAGCATTTT. Its translation: CASSLLGYNQPQHF.

This clonotype came up a few times. In nucleotides, the CDR3 is TGCAGTGCTAAGGTCCGTCCTGAGCAGTTCTTC. This gives the protein CSAKVRPEQFF. V usage is TRBV20-1 and J usage is TRBJ2-1, with D unclear. The CDR3 is made up of 11 amino acids. Germline values: CDR1 DFQATT, CDR2 SNEGSKA (reference sequence). V was shortened by 4 bases and J by 9 bases, with 10 bases between the two germline ends.

This clonotype was detected many times. Here the CDR3 reads CASTEGLTNEKLFF. CDR3 nucleotides: TGTGCCAGCACCGAGGGGCTGACTAATGAAAAACTGTTTTTT. This chain connects TRBV5-5 to TRBJ1-4, with a possible D match to TRBD1 (5 bases). The V gene's germline CDR1 is SGHKS and CDR2 YYEKEE (reference sequence). The germline V and J ends were trimmed by 6 bases and 2 bases, with 11 bases remaining between them. This CDR3 region has 14 residues.

This clonotype has just a few counts. The chain uses TRBV4-3 and TRBJ2-4; D might be TRBD1 (6 bases). Germline lookup yields CDR1 LGHNA and CDR2 YSLEER. V gave up 4 bases and J gave up 8 bases, with 12 bases separating them. The CDR3 runs to 13 residues. CDR3 in amino acids: CASSLQGGDIQYF. As DNA, the CDR3 is TGCGCCAGCAGCCTACAGGGTGGGGACATTCAGTACTTC.

The gene calls are TRBV6-5 and TRBJ2-7; unclear D gene. CDR1 is MNHEY, CDR2 SVGAGI, per germline. With 7 bases removed from V and 1 base from J, the gap between germline ends came to 23 bases. The CDR3 covers 17 residues. CDR3 region: CASNLRSCSRNSYEQYV. The CDR3 DNA is TGTGCCAGCAACCTACGTTCTTGTTCGAGGAATTCCTACGAGCAGTACGTC.

This clonotype has more than one count but fewer than ten. This chain joins TRBV12-3 or TRBV12-4 and TRBJ1-1; 11 nucleotides align to TRBD1. The V and J ends lost 8 bases and 4 bases, in that order; junction bases with no gene match: 6. This CDR3 is built from 14 residues. CDR3 loop: CASGDRGDGTEAFF. The CDR3 DNA sequence: TGTGCCAGCGGGGACAGGGGGGACGGCACTGAAGCTTTCTTT.

There are many counts of this clonotype. This chain connects TRBV7-7 to TRBJ2-1, with a weak D call TRBD2 (5 bases). The CDR3 loop spans 13 amino acids. Per the germline V gene, CDR1 is SSHAT and CDR2 is FNYEAQ (reference sequence). Trimming left V 1 base short and J 8 bases short, with 9 bases between. The DNA of the CDR3 is TGTGCCAGCAGCTTAGACGGGGTGGATGAGCAGTTCTTC. Amino acids: CASSLDGVDEQFF.

This clonotype turned up a few times. V is TRBV12-3 or TRBV12-4 and J is TRBJ2-3; TRBD2 matches 12 bases. The length of the CDR3 is 15 residues. With 7 bases clipped from V and 5 bases from J, the junction kept 7 bases outside the gene matches. The CDR3 here is CASIPSGGAGDTQYF. The CDR3 DNA sequence: TGTGCCAGCATCCCTAGCGGGGGGGCCGGAGATACGCAGTATTTT.

The chain links TRBV12-3 or TRBV12-4 to TRBJ2-3, with D uncertain. The CDR3 totals 14 residues. With 1 base removed from V and 0 bases from J, the gap between germline ends came to 5 bases. Here the CDR3 reads CASSLVLSTDTQYF. The CDR3 DNA reads TGTGCCAGCAGTTTAGTGCTTAGCACAGATACGCAGTATTTT.

The chain is built from TRBV27 and TRBJ1-1, with a possible D match to TRBD1 (6 bases). Germline lookup yields CDR1 MNHEY and CDR2 SMNVEV (reference sequence). Trimming shortened V by 3 bases and J by 6 bases, and 14 bases separated the two germline ends. CDR3 length equals 14 residues. CDR3 protein: CASSLQQGRAEAFF. The CDR3 DNA sequence: TGTGCCAGCAGTTTGCAACAGGGTAGGGCTGAAGCTTTCTTT.

The V and J genes are TRBV11-2 and TRBJ2-3; the D gene is possibly TRBD2 (5 bases). This CDR3 contains 16 residues. CDR1 SGHAT and CDR2 FQNNGV come from the germline V gene. The V end was cut by 4 bases, the J end by 5 bases, with 19 bases between. In DNA form, the CDR3 reads TGTGCCAGCAGCTCTGTACGGGGTAGGGAAGGAGATACGCAGTATTTT. Its translation: CASSSVRGREGDTQYF. Variable domain in full (rest from reference TRBV11-2 and TRBJ2-3): EAGVAQSPRYKIIEKRQSVAFWCNPISGHATLYWYQQILGQGPKLLIQFQNNGVVDDSQLPKDRFSAERLKGVDSTLKIQPAKLEDSAVYLCASSSVRGREGDTQYFGPGTRLTVL.

The chain links TRBV28 to TRBJ2-5, with D tentatively TRBD2 (7 bases). V was clipped by 7 bases and J by 9 bases, with 15 bases between them. Per the germline V gene, CDR1 is MDHEN and CDR2 is SYDVKM. The CDR3 runs 12 residues. The chain's CDR3 is CASTPRGGAQYF. In nucleotides, the CDR3 is TGTGCCAGCACGCCCAGAGGGGGGGCCCAGTACTTC.

The chain recombines TRBV30 with TRBJ2-1, with D uncertain. The V end was cut by 1 base, the J end by 9 bases, with 16 bases between. CDR1 GTSNPN and CDR2 SVGIG come from the germline V gene (reference sequence). This CDR3 is built from 14 residues. The CDR3 here is CAWSDRVIFGEQFF. The CDR3 DNA sequence: TGTGCCTGGAGTGACCGCGTCATCTTCGGTGAGCAGTTCTTC. Complete variable domain (other parts from reference TRBV30 and TRBJ2-1): SQTIHQWPATLVQPVGSPLSLECTVEGTSNPNLYWYRQAAGRGLQLLFYSVGIGQISSEVPQNLSASRPQDRQFILSSKKLLLSDSGFYLCAWSDRVIFGEQFFGPGTRLTVL.

V gene TRBV2 combines with J gene TRBJ1-5; D gene unclear. Trimming took 5 bases from V and 2 from J, leaving 10 bases between them. The length of the CDR3 is 14 residues. The germline V gene encodes CDR1 SNHLY and CDR2 FYNNEI. This CDR3 reads CASSLPEGNQPQHF. The DNA for the CDR3 is TGTGCCAGCAGTTTGCCAGAAGGCAATCAGCCCCAGCATTTT.